The 24 T cell receptor beta chains below all came from one sample that was sequenced in a study of shared clonotypes between healthy human individuals. Profiling relied on immunoSEQ multiplex PCR, and the TCRdb table lists in-frame clones only, not all of them. The repertoire holds about 960,000 clones, with approximately 80% as singletons. Material: memory CD4+ T cells sorted from blood. Noted subset: CD45RA-negative fraction. These receptors were taken from a man aged 18 to 30 in good health.

V is TRBV27 and J is TRBJ2-3; D gene ambiguous. Trimming stripped 5 bases from V and 2 bases from J, with 8 bases between. Germline loops: CDR1 MNHEY, CDR2 SMNVEV (reference sequence). This CDR3 comprises 13 residues. CDR3 nucleotide sequence: TGTGCCAGCAGTAACCACCCCACAGATACGCAGTATTTT. Protein sequence: CASSNHPTDTQYF.

V usage is TRBV7-6 and J usage is TRBJ2-1, with a possible D match to TRBD1 (5 bases). V lost 5 bases and J lost 2, with 10 bases in between. The germline CDR1 and CDR2 sequences are SGHVS and FNYEAQ. The CDR3 loop spans 14 amino acids. CDR3 sequence reads: CASSLQGTYNEQFF. The CDR3 coding sequence is TGTGCCAGCAGCCTCCAGGGCACCTACAATGAGCAGTTCTTC.

A word on this clone: The sample has other DNA sequences that encode this CDR3 too. CDR3 DNA sequence: TGCGCCAGCCGCAGGGGGGACAATGAGCAGTTCTTC. Translation: CASRRGDNEQFF. This chain uses TRBV10-2 with TRBJ2-1; TRBD1 is a possible D gene (7 bases). V was cut by 8 bases and J by 5 bases, with 10 bases left in between. The CDR3 is 12 residues long. CDR1 and CDR2 (germline): WSHSY, SAAADI.

This chain joins TRBV14 and TRBJ2-5; D is ambiguous. CDR1 and CDR2 from the germline V gene are SGHDN and FVKESK. This CDR3 has 13 amino acids. The V end was cut by 4 bases, the J end by 8 bases, with 14 bases between. The CDR3 DNA is TGTGCCAGCAGCCCAGTGAGAGCGAGCACCCAGTACTTC. Translated: CASSPVRASTQYF.

The V gene is TRBV27, the J gene TRBJ1-1; D not certain. This CDR3 spans 13 amino acids. V gave up 3 bases and J gave up 9 bases, with 14 bases separating them. CDR1 and CDR2 (germline): MNHEY, SMNVEV (reference sequence). CDR3 nucleotides: TGTGCCAGCAGTTTTGGCCCGGGGAGGAAAGCTTTCTTT. Protein product: CASSFGPGRKAFF.

The J gene is TRBJ2-2, the V gene TRBV10-3; D is uncertain. This CDR3 contains 16 residues. Trimming left V 0 bases short and J 1 base short, with 9 bases between. The germline V gene has CDR1 ENHRY and CDR2 SYGVKD. CDR3 sequence: CAISESVSLNTGELFF. The CDR3 DNA sequence: TGTGCCATCAGTGAGTCGGTCTCCCTGAACACCGGGGAGCTGTTTTTT.

The rearrangement joins TRBV5-6 to TRBJ2-7, with a possible D match to TRBD2 (5 bases). Germline assignment: CDR1 SGHDT and CDR2 YYEEEE. CDR3 length: 14 residues. V gave up 6 bases and J gave up 2 bases, with 15 bases separating them. Written as DNA, the CDR3 is TGTGCCAGCACCAAGCCCGCGCGGGCCTACGAGCAGTACTTC. Its translation: CASTKPARAYEQYF.

The DNA of the CDR3 is TGTGCCACCAGCAGAGTAAGAGGGGCGTGGGAGACCCAGTACTTC. Translated, it gives CATSRVRGAWETQYF. The chain combines TRBV15 with TRBJ2-5, with D possibly called TRBD1 or TRBD2 (5 bases each). This CDR3 is 15 amino acids long. V gave up 1 base and J gave up 5 bases, with 14 bases separating them. Germline V gene data show CDR1 as LNHNV and CDR2 as YYDKDF (reference sequence).

The V call is TRBV5-1, the J call TRBJ1-3; D gene uncertain. Trimming took 1 base from V and 1 from J, leaving 12 bases between them. This CDR3 spans 16 amino acids. Germline values: CDR1 SGHRS, CDR2 YFSETQ. For the CDR3, the DNA is TGCGCCAGCAGCTTGAACGTAGAGATTTCTGGAAACACCATATATTTT. Protein sequence: CASSLNVEISGNTIYF.

This clone was observed a handful of times. The sample holds other DNA sequences that translate to the same CDR3. The J gene is TRBJ2-5, the V gene TRBV18, with no clear D. The CDR3 has 12 residues. Germline V gene sequence: CDR1 KGHSH, CDR2 LQKENI. Trimming shortened V by 2 bases and J by 0 bases, and 1 base separated the two germline ends. CDR3 DNA sequence: TGTGCCAGCTCACCATACCAAGAGACCCAGTACTTC. Its protein is CASSPYQETQYF.

This clone was observed many times. The rearrangement links TRBV27 to TRBJ2-5; D gene unclear. With 9 bases removed from V and 1 base from J, the gap between germline ends came to 15 bases. From germline, CDR1 is MNHEY and CDR2 SMNVEV (reference sequence). The CDR3 extends over 14 amino acids. CDR3 region: CARTVGEFQETQYF. The DNA for the CDR3 is TGTGCCAGAACAGTTGGCGAGTTCCAAGAGACCCAGTACTTC.

This clone was detected a few times. This chain uses TRBV5-1 with TRBJ1-5, with D unresolved. Trimming shortened V by 0 bases and J by 2 bases, and 9 bases separated the two germline ends. Germline values: CDR1 SGHRS, CDR2 YFSETQ. The CDR3 extends over 15 amino acids. The CDR3 region has the DNA TGCGCCAGCAGCTTGGGTGGGCGAGGCAATCAGCCCCAGCATTTT. Translation: CASSLGGRGNQPQHF.

V is TRBV7-2 and J is TRBJ2-5; 11 positions match TRBD2. The CDR3 covers 15 residues. V shed 0 bases, J shed 10 bases, and the junction held 7 bases outside the gene matches. Germline V lookup: CDR1 SGHTA, CDR2 FQGNSA. The DNA for the CDR3 is TGTGCCAGCAGCTTAGCGCTACTAGCGGGAGTAATCCAGTACTTC. It translates to CASSLALLAGVIQYF.

This clone has a handful of counts. This sequence joins TRBV27 and TRBJ2-7; 10 bases align to TRBD1. The trim removed 8 bases at V and 2 bases at J, leaving 6 bases unmatched. Germline V CDR1 and CDR2: MNHEY, SMNVEV (reference sequence). This CDR3 has 14 residues. For the CDR3, the DNA is TGTGCCAGCGCACCCGGGACAGGGGCCTACGAGCAGTACTTC. Protein product: CASAPGTGAYEQYF.

V and J are TRBV7-8 and TRBJ2-7; 7 bases line up with TRBD1. The germline V gene has CDR1 SGHVS and CDR2 FQNEAQ. The CDR3 runs to 17 residues. Losses at the gene ends were 1 base for V and 5 bases for J; bases not matched to a gene: 14. The chain's CDR3 is CASSLVLDRVLVDEQYF. CDR3 bases: TGTGCCAGCAGCTTAGTTCTCGACAGGGTTTTAGTGGACGAGCAGTACTTC.

The V and J genes are TRBV5-1 and TRBJ1-2, with 11 bases that match TRBD1. The CDR3 length is 16 residues. Germline-derived CDR1 and CDR2 are SGHRS and YFSETQ. Losses at the gene ends were 0 bases for V and 4 bases for J; bases not matched to a gene: 5. Written as DNA, the CDR3 is TGCGCCAGCAGCTTGGAAACCGGGACAGGGGGCTATGGCTACACCTTC. This codes for CASSLETGTGGYGYTF.

The chain carries TRBV7-2 and TRBJ1-3; D remains ambiguous. The CDR3 has 16 amino acids. Germline CDR1 SGHTA, CDR2 FQGNSA. V was clipped by 0 bases and J by 0 bases, with 9 bases between them. CDR3 sequence reads: CASSLAGLRSGNTIYF. The CDR3 DNA sequence: TGTGCCAGCAGCTTAGCAGGGTTGCGCTCTGGAAACACCATATATTTT.

The chain links TRBV11-2 to TRBJ2-3; D gene ambiguous. The germline CDR1 and CDR2 sequences are SGHAT and FQNNGV. Trimming removed 3 bases from V and 2 bases from J, with 15 bases in between. There are 16 residues in the CDR3. CDR3 amino acids: CASSFMGLEVTDTQYF. The CDR3, as DNA: TGTGCCAGCAGCTTCATGGGCCTAGAGGTCACAGATACGCAGTATTTT.

This clone has just a few counts. The sample has other DNA sequences that encode this CDR3 too. The chain employs TRBV7-9 and TRBJ2-3; 8 bases match TRBD1. V lost 5 bases and J lost 0; bases outside the gene matches: 1. Per the germline V gene, CDR1 is SEHNR and CDR2 is FQNEAQ (reference sequence). The CDR3 covers 14 residues. CDR3 sequence reads: CASSRTGSTDTQYF. CDR3 nucleotide sequence: TGTGCCAGCAGCAGGACAGGGAGCACAGATACGCAGTATTTT. Together with reference TRBV7-9 and TRBJ2-3, the CDR3 gives the full variable domain: DTGVSQNPRHKITKRGQNVTFRCDPISEHNRLYWYRQTLGQGPEFLTYFQNEAQLEKSRLLSDRFSAERPKGSFSTLEIQRTEQGDSAMYLCASSRTGSTDTQYFGPGTRLTVL.

The rearrangement links TRBV2 to TRBJ1-4; unclear D gene. Per germline, CDR1 SNHLY and CDR2 FYNNEI. V was shortened by 2 bases and J by 10 bases, with 2 bases between the two germline ends. This CDR3 region has 10 residues. CDR3 sequence (DNA): TGTGCCAGCAGTGAACTAAAACTGTTTTTT. Protein product: CASSELKLFF.

Concerning this clone itself: The sample contains more than one DNA sequence encoding this CDR3. This rearrangement joins TRBV9 to TRBJ1-3; D ambiguous. This CDR3 has 13 amino acids. The V and J ends lost 2 bases and 4 bases respectively, with 7 bases between them. CDR1 and CDR2 from the germline V gene are SGDLS and YYNGEE. CDR3 nucleotide sequence: TGTGCCAGCAGCGTCGGAGGAGGAAACACCATATATTTT. The encoded protein is CASSVGGGNTIYF.

The genes are TRBV25-1 and TRBJ2-2; 11 bases agree with TRBD1. J lost 6 bases, V lost 3 bases, and 3 bases had no gene match. The V gene's germline CDR1 is MGHDK and CDR2 SYGVNS. The CDR3 is made up of 15 amino acids. In DNA, the CDR3 is TGTGCCAGCAGTGAGCCGGGACAGGGGGCCGGGGAGCTGTTTTTT. Residues: CASSEPGQGAGELFF.

This sequence joins TRBV7-2 and TRBJ2-5; the match to TRBD2 covers 8 bases. The V segment lost 5 bases and the J segment 5 bases; nucleotides outside the gene matches: 19. CDR1 and CDR2 from the germline V gene are SGHTA and FQGNSA. This CDR3 is 18 amino acids long. DNA for the CDR3: TGTGCCAGCAGCCTCCGCCCCGGTAGCGGGGCCCTTGGGGAGACCCAGTACTTC. Translating gives CASSLRPGSGALGETQYF.

The chain carries TRBV18 and TRBJ2-5, with unresolved D. Trimming cost V 4 bases and J 1 base, with 10 bases left between them. This CDR3 is 14 amino acids long. The germline V gene encodes CDR1 KGHSH and CDR2 LQKENI. CDR3 sequence reads: CASSRNNPQETQYF. The CDR3 DNA reads as TGTGCCAGCTCACGTAACAATCCCCAAGAGACCCAGTACTTC.